A few counts support the clone carrying this T cell receptor (beta chain). In the authors' methods: Estimated nucleated cell counts came from reference gene primer amplification. Sequencing was performed with immunoSEQ multiplex PCR; in TCRdb, only in-frame clones are kept and a portion is missing. D and trimming were read from the DNA, whereas the V and J calls and clone size are those reported in that table. The table shows some 53,000 clones, with less than 90% occurring only once. These data are taken from a study of blood T cell repertoires in COVID-19. About the research overall: There were acute and convalescent COVID-19 samples, and they came from the United States, Italy and Spain. From T cells, B-cell-depleted T cells, or PBMCs came the material, which was cDNA or gDNA.

The V gene's germline CDR1 is MGHRA and CDR2 YSYEKL. The length of the CDR3 is 14 residues. V dropped 1 base and J dropped 6 bases, with 9 bases sitting between them. Sequencing was done on a sample of peripheral blood. V gene TRBV4-1 combines with J gene TRBJ2-2; a weak D match, TRBD2 (6 bases). This TCR was recovered from a human donor with active COVID-19. The donor label of this sample is uncertain. The CDR3 reads CASSQAGRPGELFF. DNA for the CDR3: TGCGCCAGCAGCCAAGCTGGGAGGCCCGGGGAGCTGTTTTTT.